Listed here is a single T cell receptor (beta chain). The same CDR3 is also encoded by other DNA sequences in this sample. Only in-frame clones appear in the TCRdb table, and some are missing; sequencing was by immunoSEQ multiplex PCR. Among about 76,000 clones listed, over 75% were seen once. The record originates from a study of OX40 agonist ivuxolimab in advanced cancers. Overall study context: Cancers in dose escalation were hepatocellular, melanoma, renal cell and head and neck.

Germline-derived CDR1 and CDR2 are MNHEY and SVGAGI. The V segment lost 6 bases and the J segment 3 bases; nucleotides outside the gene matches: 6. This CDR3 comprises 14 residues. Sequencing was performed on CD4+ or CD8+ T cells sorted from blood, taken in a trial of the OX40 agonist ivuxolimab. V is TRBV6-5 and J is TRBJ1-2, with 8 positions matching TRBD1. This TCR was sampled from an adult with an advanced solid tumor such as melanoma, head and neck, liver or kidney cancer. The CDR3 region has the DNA TGTGCCAGCAGCCCAGGGGGCGCAGACTATGGCTACACCTTC. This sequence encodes CASSPGGADYGYTF.